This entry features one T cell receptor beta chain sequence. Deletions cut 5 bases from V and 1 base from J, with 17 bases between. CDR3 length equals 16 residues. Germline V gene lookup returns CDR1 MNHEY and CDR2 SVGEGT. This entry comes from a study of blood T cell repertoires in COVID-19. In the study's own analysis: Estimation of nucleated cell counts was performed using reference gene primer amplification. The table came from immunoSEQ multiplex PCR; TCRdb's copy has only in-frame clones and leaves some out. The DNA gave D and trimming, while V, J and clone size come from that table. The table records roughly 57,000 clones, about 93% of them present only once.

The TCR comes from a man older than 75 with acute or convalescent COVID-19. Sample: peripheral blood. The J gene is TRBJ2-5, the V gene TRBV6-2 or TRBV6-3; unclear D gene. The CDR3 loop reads CASSAPLYRSQETQYF. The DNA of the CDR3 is TGTGCCAGCAGTGCACCCTTGTACAGAAGCCAAGAGACCCAGTACTTC.